The 13 T cell receptor beta chains below all came from one sample that was sequenced in a study of blood T cell repertoires in COVID-19. Only in-frame clones appear in the TCRdb table, and some are missing; sequencing was by immunoSEQ multiplex PCR. The table shows some 400,000 clones, with around 87% occurring only once. Sequences were obtained from PBMCs or T cells enriched from blood (not recorded which). Receptors originate from a man aged 25-45 years who had recovered from COVID-19.

The chain is built from TRBV7-9 and TRBJ1-4; possibly TRBD1 for D (6 bases). V was clipped by 7 bases and J by 5 bases, with 14 bases between them. The germline V gene encodes CDR1 SEHNR and CDR2 FQNEAQ (reference sequence). The CDR3 has 14 amino acids. Here the CDR3 reads CASTPEGGNEKLFF. The CDR3 DNA is TGTGCCAGCACTCCGGAAGGGGGAAATGAAAAACTGTTTTTT.

This clone was seen a single time. The J gene is TRBJ2-6, the V gene TRBV5-1; D unresolved. CDR1 and CDR2 from the germline V gene are SGHRS and YFSETQ. This CDR3 region has 17 residues. The germline V and J ends were trimmed by 8 bases and 0 bases, with 18 bases remaining between them. The CDR3 reads CASSSRSAPSGANVLTF. In nucleotides, the CDR3 is TGCGCCAGTTCTTCTAGGTCAGCCCCCTCTGGGGCCAACGTCCTGACTTTC. Based on the CDR3 plus reference TRBV5-1 and TRBJ2-6, the full variable domain is KAGVTQTPRYLIKTRGQQVTLSCSPISGHRSVSWYQQTPGQGLQFLFEYFSETQRNKGNFPGRFSGRQFSNSRSEMNVSTLELGDSALYLCASSSRSAPSGANVLTFGAGSRLTVL.

The chain has TRBV5-1 and TRBJ2-5; D remains unclear. The CDR3 has 13 amino acids. Between the trimmed V and J ends, which lost 0 bases and 7 bases, there was a span of 10 bases. Germline CDR1 and CDR2: SGHRS and YFSETQ. The CDR3 is CASSLDGEWTQYF. The DNA for the CDR3 is TGCGCCAGCAGCTTGGACGGTGAATGGACCCAGTACTTC.

The chain carries TRBV7-9 and TRBJ1-5, with D possibly TRBD1 on 5 matching bases. The germline CDR1 and CDR2 sequences are SEHNR and FQNEAQ (reference sequence). The CDR3 is 13 residues long. Between the trimmed V and J ends, which lost 1 base and 11 bases, there was a span of 12 bases. CDR3 sequence reads: CASSLVDTSAQHF. The CDR3 DNA is TGTGCCAGCAGCTTAGTGGACACCTCGGCCCAGCATTTT.

The chain couples TRBV18 to TRBJ1-3, with TRBD1 matching 7 bases. J gave up 1 base and V 5 bases, and 8 bases lay outside the gene matches. This CDR3 has 16 amino acids. The germline V gene has CDR1 KGHSH and CDR2 LQKENI. The CDR3 nucleotides read TGTGCCAGCTCAATGGCCGGGACAGATTCTGGAAACACCATATATTTT. Protein sequence: CASSMAGTDSGNTIYF. The full variable domain, with the rest looked up from reference TRBV18 and TRBJ1-3, is NAGVMQNPRHLVRRRGQEARLRCSPMKGHSHVYWYRQLPEEGLKFMVYLQKENIIDESGMPKERFSAEFPKEGPSILRIQQVVRGDSAAYFCASSMAGTDSGNTIYFGEGSWLTVV.

The genes are TRBV7-9 and TRBJ2-7; D may be TRBD2 (7 bases). V lost 5 bases, J lost 3 bases, and 11 bases lay in between. The germline CDR1 and CDR2 sequences are SEHNR and FQNEAQ (reference sequence). CDR3 length: 13 amino acids. CDR3 coding DNA: TGTGCCAGCAGCCAGCGGGACAACTACGAGCAGTACTTC. It specifies CASSQRDNYEQYF.

This clone came up once. In DNA, the CDR3 is TGTGCCAGCAGCTTGACAGGGGGCGGATCACCCCTCCACTTT. This encodes CASSLTGGGSPLHF. The chain joins TRBV7-3 to TRBJ1-6; 10 positions agree with TRBD1. The V segment lost 3 bases and the J segment 10 bases; nucleotides outside the gene matches: 3. This CDR3 contains 14 residues. In germline, CDR1 is SGHTA, CDR2 FQGTGA. Combining the CDR3 with reference TRBV7-3 and TRBJ1-6 gives the whole variable domain GAGVSQTPSNKVTEKGKYVELRCDPISGHTALYWYRQSLGQGPEFLIYFQGTGAADDSGLPNDRFFAVRPEGSVSTLKIQRTERGDSAVYLCASSLTGGGSPLHFGNGTRLTVT.

This clone showed up just a few times. V usage is TRBV3-1 (or the pseudogene TRBV3-2) and J usage is TRBJ1-1, with D possibly being TRBD1 (5 bases). CDR3 length equals 14 residues. V lost 5 bases and J lost 1, with 11 bases in between. Germline V lookup: CDR1 LGHDT, CDR2 YNNKEL (reference sequence). In DNA form, the CDR3 reads TGTGCCAGCAGCGAAAGGGGCAAGAACACTGAAGCTTTCTTT. Protein product: CASSERGKNTEAFF.

This clone was counted a single time. Here the CDR3 DNA reads TGTGCCAGCAGGTATGGACAGTCGACGCAGTACTTC. It encodes CASRYGQSTQYF. The V gene is TRBV6-5, the J gene TRBJ2-7; possibly TRBD1 for D (6 bases). This CDR3 is built from 12 residues. Trimming took 6 bases from V and 9 from J, leaving 15 bases between them. Germline CDR1 and CDR2: MNHEY and SVGAGI.

The genes are TRBV13 and TRBJ1-1; D call uncertain. Germline V CDR1 and CDR2: PRHDT, FYEKMQ (reference sequence). This CDR3 region has 16 residues. Trimming cost V 1 base and J 1 base, with 13 bases left between them. The CDR3 region is CASSLVRTSGNTEAFF. In nucleotides, the CDR3 is TGTGCCAGCAGCTTAGTACGTACTTCAGGGAACACTGAAGCTTTCTTT.

V gene TRBV7-9 combines with J gene TRBJ2-2; the D is unclear. Germline V lookup: CDR1 SEHNR, CDR2 FQNEAQ (reference sequence). The CDR3 has 13 amino acids. Trimming cost V 5 bases and J 7 bases, with 11 bases left between them. This CDR3 is CASSPHVNGELFF. As DNA, the CDR3 is TGTGCCAGCAGCCCACATGTCAACGGGGAGCTGTTTTTT.

The chain employs TRBV7-3 and TRBJ1-6; 7 nucleotides align to TRBD1. J was trimmed by 4 bases and V by 1 base; bases with no gene match: 13. The CDR3 has 19 amino acids. The germline gives CDR1 SGHTA, CDR2 FQGTGA. The CDR3 DNA sequence: TGTGCCAGCAGCTTAAGGGGCAGGGGGATCCCTGGATATAATTCACCCCTCCACTTT. Amino acid sequence: CASSLRGRGIPGYNSPLHF. Looking up the rest from reference TRBV7-3 and TRBJ1-6 gives the full variable domain: GAGVSQTPSNKVTEKGKYVELRCDPISGHTALYWYRQSLGQGPEFLIYFQGTGAADDSGLPNDRFFAVRPEGSVSTLKIQRTERGDSAVYLCASSLRGRGIPGYNSPLHFGNGTRLTVT.

This sequence joins TRBV6-1 and TRBJ2-1, with a weak D call TRBD2 (6 bases). Trimming removed 0 bases at V and 7 bases at J, with 10 bases between. Germline CDR1 is MNHNS and CDR2 is SASEGT. The CDR3 is made up of 14 amino acids. Here the CDR3 DNA reads TGTGCCAGCAGTGAAGCAGGGAGCGGGAATGAGCAGTTCTTC. Amino acid sequence: CASSEAGSGNEQFF.